The 24 T cell receptor beta chains in this list originate from one sample, sequenced in a study of cytomegalovirus exposure and HLA in healthy donors. This PCR relied on a set of 60 Vbeta primers and 13 Jbeta primers. This table comes from immunoSEQ multiplex PCR, and its TCRdb copy is limited to in-frame clones, with some not included. Across tens of thousands of clones, the top ten clones capture approximately 15% of the sample. Specimen: PBMCs. These receptor sequences come from a boy aged 5-17 years in good health and CMV-seronegative.

The chain uses TRBV15 and TRBJ2-1; maybe TRBD2 (5 bases). The germline gives CDR1 LNHNV, CDR2 YYDKDF (reference sequence). Trimming took off 3 bases at V and 9 bases at J, with 15 bases between the two ends. There are 14 residues in the CDR3. The CDR3 nucleotides read TGTGCCACCAGCAGCGGGGTCGCCGAAGGTGAGCAGTTCTTC. This encodes CATSSGVAEGEQFF.

This chain connects TRBV18 to TRBJ2-7; D unclear. V gave up 6 bases and J gave up 0 bases, with 15 bases separating them. CDR1 is KGHSH, CDR2 LQKENI, per germline. This CDR3 has 15 amino acids. CDR3 nucleotide sequence: TGTGCCAGCTCGTCCCCGGAACAGAGCTCCTACGAGCAGTACTTC. Encoded protein: CASSSPEQSSYEQYF. The full variable domain, in which reference TRBV18 and TRBJ2-7 provide the parts outside the CDR3, is NAGVMQNPRHLVRRRGQEARLRCSPMKGHSHVYWYRQLPEEGLKFMVYLQKENIIDESGMPKERFSAEFPKEGPSILRIQQVVRGDSAAYFCASSSPEQSSYEQYFGPGTRLTVT.

The chain is built from TRBV5-1 and TRBJ1-2; TRBD1 aligns across 8 bases. This CDR3 contains 14 residues. V shed 4 bases, J shed 3 bases, and the junction held 5 bases outside the gene matches. In germline, CDR1 is SGHRS, CDR2 YFSETQ. CDR3 residues: CASSPMTGDYGYTF. For the CDR3, the DNA is TGCGCCAGCAGCCCCATGACAGGGGACTATGGCTACACCTTC.

The rearrangement links TRBV29-1 to TRBJ2-3, with 7 bases aligning to TRBD1. J was trimmed by 6 bases and V by 7 bases; bases with no gene match: 4. Germline CDR1 SQVTM, CDR2 ANQGSEA. The CDR3 loop spans 11 amino acids. The CDR3 DNA follows: TGCAGCGGTACAGGGGCGGATACGCAGTATTTT. This sequence encodes CSGTGADTQYF.

This chain connects TRBV5-4 to TRBJ2-3; 12 bases are shared with TRBD2. The V segment lost 0 bases and the J segment 4 bases; nucleotides outside the gene matches: 3. The CDR3 has 16 residues. Germline CDR1 is SGHNT and CDR2 is YYREEE (reference sequence). CDR3 sequence (DNA): TGTGCCAGCAGCTTGGGGGCTAGCGGGGGGGCAGATACGCAGTATTTT. It is translated as CASSLGASGGADTQYF.

This chain connects TRBV11-2 to TRBJ1-4; D unclear. Germline CDR1 reads SGHAT; CDR2 reads FQNNGV. With 4 bases removed from V and 7 bases from J, the gap between germline ends came to 7 bases. The CDR3 extends over 12 amino acids. The CDR3 DNA is TGTGCCAGCAGCTCAGGATTTGAAAAACTGTTTTTT. The encoded protein is CASSSGFEKLFF.

The CDR3 is CASSLGGGSTNEKLFF. Here the CDR3 DNA reads TGTGCCAGCAGCTTGGGAGGCGGTTCGACTAATGAAAAACTGTTTTTT. V gene TRBV5-8 combines with J gene TRBJ1-4; D unclear. Germline CDR1 is SGHTS and CDR2 is YDEGEE. The CDR3 spans 16 residues. Trimming shortened V by 0 bases and J by 2 bases, and 11 bases separated the two germline ends.

This rearrangement joins TRBV5-1 to TRBJ2-5; D is perhaps TRBD1 (5 bases). This CDR3 comprises 15 residues. Trimming shortened V by 4 bases and J by 4 bases, and 17 bases separated the two germline ends. Germline CDR1 reads SGHRS; CDR2 reads YFSETQ. The CDR3 spells CASSPDTPSGETQYF. CDR3 DNA sequence: TGCGCCAGCAGCCCGGACACTCCTTCGGGAGAGACCCAGTACTTC.

DNA of the CDR3: TGCAGCGTTGATTCCCGGGGCTCCTACAATGAGCAGTTCTTC. It translates to CSVDSRGSYNEQFF. This chain joins TRBV29-1 and TRBJ2-1, with D perhaps TRBD2 (5 bases). With 3 bases removed from V and 0 bases from J, the gap between germline ends came to 9 bases. The germline V gene encodes CDR1 SQVTM and CDR2 ANQGSEA. CDR3 length equals 14 residues.

The chain is built from TRBV28 and TRBJ1-5; no definite D call. Per germline, CDR1 MDHEN and CDR2 SYDVKM. The V end lost 2 bases, the J end lost 7 bases, and 6 bases lay between the germline ends. CDR3 size: 12 residues. This chain's CDR3 is CASSLGWQPQHF. CDR3 DNA sequence: TGTGCCAGCAGTTTAGGCTGGCAGCCCCAGCATTTT. The full variable domain, its missing parts supplied by reference TRBV28 and TRBJ1-5, is DVKVTQSSRYLVKRTGEKVFLECVQDMDHENMFWYRQDPGLGLRLIYFSYDVKMKEKGDIPEGYSVSREKKERFSLILESASTNQTSMYLCASSLGWQPQHFGDGTRLSIL.

This clone is deemed medium-sized by its frequency. The chain joins TRBV7-9 to TRBJ2-7; D perhaps matches TRBD2 (6 bases). The V gene's germline CDR1 is SEHNR and CDR2 FQNEAQ (reference sequence). The CDR3 is made up of 15 amino acids. Deletions cut 7 bases from V and 3 bases from J, with 19 bases between. CDR3 in DNA: TGTGCCAGCATCTCGTTCCCGGGGGTTATCTACGAGCAGTACTTC. The encoded protein is CASISFPGVIYEQYF.

The chain is built from TRBV7-2 and TRBJ1-2; D unresolved. V lost 5 bases and J lost 8, with 15 bases in between. Germline V gives CDR1 SGHTA, CDR2 FQGNSA. The CDR3 has 13 amino acids. The CDR3 DNA reads TGTGCCAGCAGCCAAGGACCATCGGGGGGCTACACCTTC. Residues: CASSQGPSGGYTF.

The chain links TRBV7-3 to TRBJ1-4; D is ambiguous. The CDR3 runs 15 residues. Germline loops: CDR1 SGHTA, CDR2 FQGTGA. Deletions cut 1 base from V and 3 bases from J, with 9 bases between. CDR3 bases: TGTGCCAGCAGCTTAAATACGGGGTCTAATGAAAAACTGTTTTTT. It yields the protein CASSLNTGSNEKLFF.

The chain carries TRBV6-1 and TRBJ2-1; D might be TRBD2 (6 bases). V gave up 6 bases and J gave up 0 bases, with 12 bases separating them. The CDR3 spans 15 residues. Germline values: CDR1 MNHNS, CDR2 SASEGT. CDR3 in DNA: TGTGCCAGCAGGATGTGGAGGGCCTCCTACAATGAGCAGTTCTTC. Its protein is CASRMWRASYNEQFF.

This CDR3 reads CASSWGQSNQPQHF. The CDR3 nucleotides are TGTGCCAGCAGCTGGGGACAGTCCAATCAGCCCCAGCATTTT. J is TRBJ1-5 and V is TRBV7-9, with 7 bases identical to TRBD1. Germline CDR1 SEHNR, CDR2 FQNEAQ (reference sequence). V trimming: 4 bases; J trimming: 3 bases; junction bases outside the gene matches: 3. CDR3 size: 14 residues. The full variable domain, completed using reference TRBV7-9 and TRBJ1-5, is DTGVSQNPRHKITKRGQNVTFRCDPISEHNRLYWYRQTLGQGPEFLTYFQNEAQLEKSRLLSDRFSAERPKGSFSTLEIQRTEQGDSAMYLCASSWGQSNQPQHFGDGTRLSIL.

The rearrangement links TRBV2 to TRBJ2-7; possibly TRBD2 for D (6 bases). This CDR3 has 13 amino acids. The germline V gene encodes CDR1 SNHLY and CDR2 FYNNEI. V shed 4 bases and J shed 5 bases, with 12 bases lying between them. CDR3 sequence (DNA): TGTGCCAGCAGTGGCACGGGGGAGGACGAGCAGTACTTC. This encodes CASSGTGEDEQYF.

This rearrangement joins TRBV7-2 to TRBJ2-7, with a possible D match to TRBD1 (5 bases). V was pared by 3 bases and J by 4 bases, with 10 bases between. The CDR3 is 13 residues long. Germline-derived CDR1 and CDR2 are SGHTA and FQGNSA. CDR3 sequence: CASSLQGLYEQYF. For the CDR3, the DNA is TGTGCCAGCAGCTTGCAGGGTTTATACGAGCAGTACTTC. Looking up the rest from reference TRBV7-2 and TRBJ2-7 gives the full variable domain: GAGVSQSPSNKVTEKGKDVELRCDPISGHTALYWYRQSLGQGLEFLIYFQGNSAPDKSGLPSDRFSAERTGGSVSTLTIQRTQQEDSAVYLCASSLQGLYEQYFGPGTRLTVT.

Details on this clone: A read error may account for a junction end that differs from germline. The same CDR3 is also encoded by other DNA sequences in this sample. The V gene is TRBV10-3, the J gene TRBJ1-1; D might be TRBD1 (5 bases). The CDR3 is 13 amino acids. The germline CDR1 and CDR2 sequences are ENHRY and SYGVKD. CDR3 residues: CAIRATANTEAFF. CDR3 DNA: TGTGCCATCAGGGCGACAGCGAACACTGAAGCTTTTTTT.

This chain links TRBV19 with TRBJ2-2, with 7 positions matching TRBD1. There are 15 residues in the CDR3. Germline trimming cut 6 bases from V and 6 bases from J; bases unmatched to any gene: 10. The V gene's germline CDR1 is LNHDA and CDR2 SQIVND (reference sequence). The CDR3, as DNA: TGTGCCAGTAGCGAGGGGGCTAGGATTGCCGGGGAGCTGTTTTTT. It encodes CASSEGARIAGELFF.

V and J are TRBV5-4 and TRBJ2-3; TRBD2 matches 8 bases. The germline V gene has CDR1 SGHNT and CDR2 YYREEE (reference sequence). This CDR3 comprises 16 residues. V gave up 4 bases and J gave up 2 bases; unmatched junction bases: 9. CDR3 region: CASSPGLGVITDTQYF. CDR3 in DNA: TGTGCCAGCAGCCCGGGACTAGGGGTCATCACAGATACGCAGTATTTT.

The J gene is TRBJ2-7, the V gene TRBV6-5; 9 bases line up with TRBD1. The CDR3 sequence is 16 residues long. Trimming removed 4 bases from V and 2 bases from J; junction bases left unmatched: 9. CDR1 is MNHEY, CDR2 SVGAGI, per germline. This chain's CDR3 is CASSSTVDRGAYEQYF. The CDR3 DNA is TGTGCCAGCAGTTCCACAGTGGACAGGGGTGCCTACGAGCAGTACTTC.

V gene TRBV6-1 combines with J gene TRBJ1-2, with D possibly TRBD1 on 6 matching bases. The germline CDR1 and CDR2 sequences are MNHNS and SASEGT. The V and J ends lost 1 base and 7 bases respectively, with 10 bases between them. There are 13 residues in the CDR3. The CDR3 sequence: CASSEDGTTGYTF. CDR3 sequence (DNA): TGTGCCAGCAGTGAAGATGGGACAACTGGCTACACCTTC.

This chain connects TRBV9 to TRBJ1-2; 12 positions agree with TRBD1. Germline loops: CDR1 SGDLS, CDR2 YYNGEE. The V and J ends lost 2 bases and 8 bases, in that order; junction bases with no gene match: 10. The CDR3 consists of 16 residues. CDR3 region: CASSVGQGATLYGYTF. The CDR3 DNA reads TGTGCCAGCAGCGTGGGACAGGGGGCAACCCTATACGGCTACACCTTC.

The chain has TRBV28 and TRBJ1-2, with TRBD1 matching over 11 bases. This CDR3 contains 16 residues. V shed 1 base, J shed 8 bases, and the junction held 9 bases outside the gene matches. Germline loops: CDR1 MDHEN, CDR2 SYDVKM. CDR3 in DNA: TGTGCCAGCAGTTTATACGTTCCGGGACAGGGGGAGGGCTACACCTTC. Translated: CASSLYVPGQGEGYTF.